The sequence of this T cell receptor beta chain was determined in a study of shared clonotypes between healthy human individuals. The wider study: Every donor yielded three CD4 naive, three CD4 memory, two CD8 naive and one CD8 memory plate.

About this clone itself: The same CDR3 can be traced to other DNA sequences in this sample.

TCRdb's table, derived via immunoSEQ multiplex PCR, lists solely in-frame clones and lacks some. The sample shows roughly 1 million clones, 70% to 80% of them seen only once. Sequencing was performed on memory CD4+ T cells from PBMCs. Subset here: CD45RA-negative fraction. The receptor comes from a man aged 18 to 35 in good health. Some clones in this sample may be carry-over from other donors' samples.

This CDR3 reads CASSEGTGGNEKLFF. In nucleotides, the CDR3 is TGTGCCAGCAGTGAAGGGACAGGGGGGAATGAAAAACTGTTTTTT. The rearrangement joins TRBV2 to TRBJ1-4; 10 nucleotides match TRBD1. This CDR3 has 15 amino acids. Trimming removed 1 base from V and 5 bases from J; junction bases left unmatched: 1. CDR1 and CDR2 from the germline V gene are SNHLY and FYNNEI. Combining the CDR3 with reference TRBV2 and TRBJ1-4 gives the whole variable domain EPEVTQTPSHQVTQMGQEVILRCVPISNHLYFYWYRQILGQKVEFLVSFYNNEISEKSEIFDDQFSVERPDGSNFTLKIRSTKLEDSAMYFCASSEGTGGNEKLFFGSGTQLSVL.